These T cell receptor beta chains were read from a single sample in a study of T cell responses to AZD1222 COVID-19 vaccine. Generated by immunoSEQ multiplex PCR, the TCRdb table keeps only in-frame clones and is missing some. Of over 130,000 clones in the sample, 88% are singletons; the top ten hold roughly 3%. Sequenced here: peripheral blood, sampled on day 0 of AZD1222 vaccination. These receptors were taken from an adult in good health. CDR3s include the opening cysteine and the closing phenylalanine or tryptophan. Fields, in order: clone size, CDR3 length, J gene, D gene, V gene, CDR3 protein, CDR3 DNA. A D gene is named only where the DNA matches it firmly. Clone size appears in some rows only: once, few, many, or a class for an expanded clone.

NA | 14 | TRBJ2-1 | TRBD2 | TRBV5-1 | CASSSGSVINEQFF | TGCGCCAGCTCGAGCGGGAGCGTCATCAATGAGCAGTTCTTC
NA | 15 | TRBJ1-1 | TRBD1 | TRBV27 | CASSLPGTENTEAFF | TGTGCCAGCAGTCTCCCCGGGACAGAGAACACTGAAGCTTTCTTT
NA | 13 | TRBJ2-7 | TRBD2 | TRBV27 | CASSLWTSDEQYF | TGTGCCAGCAGTCTGTGGACTAGCGACGAGCAGTACTTC
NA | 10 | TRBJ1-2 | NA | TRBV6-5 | CASSFRGYTF | TGTGCCAGCAGCTTTCGTGGCTACACCTTC
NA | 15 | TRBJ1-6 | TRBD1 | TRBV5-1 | CASSLEAGGNSPLHF | TGCGCCAGCAGCTTGGAGGCAGGGGGTAATTCACCCCTCCACTTT
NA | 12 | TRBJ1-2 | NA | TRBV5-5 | CASGSPNYGYTF | TGTGCCAGCGGTAGCCCTAACTATGGCTACACCTTC
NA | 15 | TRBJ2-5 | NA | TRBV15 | CATSRDGRKQETQYF | TGTGCCACCAGCAGAGATGGGCGGAAACAAGAGACCCAGTACTTC
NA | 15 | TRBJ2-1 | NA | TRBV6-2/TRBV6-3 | CASSYQDYLRDEQFF | TGTGCCAGCAGTTACCAAGACTATTTGAGGGATGAGCAGTTCTTC
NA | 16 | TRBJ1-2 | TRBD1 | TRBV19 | CASSAPPDRLNYGYTF | TGTGCCAGTAGTGCCCCCCCGGACAGGCTCAACTATGGCTACACCTTC
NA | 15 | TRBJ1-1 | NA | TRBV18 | CASSLLWSADTEAFF | TGTGCCAGCTCCCTCTTATGGTCGGCGGACACTGAAGCTTTCTTT
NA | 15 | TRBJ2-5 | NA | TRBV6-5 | CASSYSISYQETQYF | TGTGCCAGCAGTTACTCGATCAGCTACCAAGAGACCCAGTACTTC
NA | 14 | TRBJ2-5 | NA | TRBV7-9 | CASSLANRQETQYF | TGTGCCAGCAGCTTAGCGAACAGACAAGAGACCCAGTACTTC
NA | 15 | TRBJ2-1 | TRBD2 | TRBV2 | CASILQGLAGVEQFF | TGTGCCAGCATCCTCCAGGGGCTAGCGGGAGTTGAGCAGTTCTTC
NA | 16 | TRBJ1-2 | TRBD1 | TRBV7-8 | CASSLTGQGARYGYTF | TGTGCCAGCAGCTTAACGGGACAGGGGGCGCGGTATGGCTACACCTTC
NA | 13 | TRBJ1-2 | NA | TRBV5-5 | CASSLGGEGGYTF | TGTGCCAGCAGCTTGGGTGGGGAAGGTGGCTACACCTTC
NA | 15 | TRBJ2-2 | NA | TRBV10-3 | CAISVGGLNTGELFF | TGTGCCATCAGTGTTGGGGGCTTGAACACCGGGGAGCTGTTTTTT
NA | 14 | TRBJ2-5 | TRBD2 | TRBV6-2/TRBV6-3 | CASSPGAGRGTQYF | TGTGCCAGCAGCCCCGGCGCAGGGAGGGGGACCCAGTACTTC
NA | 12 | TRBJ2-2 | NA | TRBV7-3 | CASSLISGELFF | TGTGCCAGCAGCTTAATATCGGGGGAGCTGTTTTTT
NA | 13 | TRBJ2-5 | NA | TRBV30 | CAWSGTMRESQYF | TGTGCCTGGAGTGGGACCATGAGGGAGTCCCAGTACTTC
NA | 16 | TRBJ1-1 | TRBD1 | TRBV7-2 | CASSLRQGALNTEAFF | TGTGCCAGCAGCTTAAGACAGGGGGCTTTAAACACTGAAGCTTTCTTT
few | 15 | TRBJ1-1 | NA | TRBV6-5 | CASSDPGGPNTEAFF | TGTGCCAGCAGCGATCCCGGGGGACCGAACACTGAAGCTTTCTTT
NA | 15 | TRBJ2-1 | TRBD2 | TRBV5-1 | CASSEGLAGVGEQFF | TGCGCCAGCAGCGAGGGACTAGCGGGAGTCGGTGAGCAGTTCTTC
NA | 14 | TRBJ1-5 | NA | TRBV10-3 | CAAGEGQPNQPQHF | TGTGCCGCGGGCGAAGGACAGCCCAATCAGCCCCAGCATTTT
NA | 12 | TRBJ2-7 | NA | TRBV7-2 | CASSTQGLKQYF | TGTGCCAGCAGCACCCAGGGGCTCAAGCAGTACTTC
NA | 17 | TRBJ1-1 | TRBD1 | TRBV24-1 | CATSDSGTVLVNTEAFF | TGTGCCACCAGTGACTCCGGGACAGTGCTCGTGAACACTGAAGCTTTCTTT
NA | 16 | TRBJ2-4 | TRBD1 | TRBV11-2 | CASSLGVRQGADIQYF | TGTGCCAGCAGCTTAGGGGTCCGACAGGGGGCGGACATTCAGTACTTC
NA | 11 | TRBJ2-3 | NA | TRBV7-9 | CASGGGSSQYF | TGTGCCAGCGGTGGGGGCTCGTCGCAGTATTTT
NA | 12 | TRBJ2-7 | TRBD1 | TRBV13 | CASSPTGGEQYF | TGTGCCAGCAGCCCGACAGGGGGAGAGCAGTACTTC
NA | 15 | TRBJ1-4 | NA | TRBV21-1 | CASSKVGHPNEKLFF | TGTGCCAGCAGCAAAGTAGGCCATCCTAATGAAAAACTGTTTTTT
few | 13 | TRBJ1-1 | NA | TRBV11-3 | CASSLERNTEAFF | TGTGCCAGCAGCTTAGAGAGGAACACTGAAGCTTTCTTT
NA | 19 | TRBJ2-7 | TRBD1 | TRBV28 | CASSFPGQVWDRDSYEQYF | TGTGCCAGCAGTTTTCCCGGACAGGTGTGGGATCGTGACTCCTACGAGCAGTACTTC
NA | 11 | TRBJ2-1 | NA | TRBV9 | CASSVLDEQFF | TGTGCCAGCAGCGTCCTTGATGAGCAGTTCTTC
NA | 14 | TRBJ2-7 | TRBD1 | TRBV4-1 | CASSQGTGYDEQYF | TGCGCCAGCAGCCAAGGGACAGGGTACGACGAGCAGTACTTC